Described below is a single TCR beta chain sequence and its context. Its antigen is not known. Other DNA sequences in the same sample also yield this CDR3. The data are from a study of shared clonotypes between healthy human individuals. Study in general: In total, the donors were a couple of women and a few men aged 18 to 49. Whole-study results and caveats: Larger estimated richness was generally recorded for naive subsets relative to memory subsets. Non-shared clonotypes displayed generation probabilities falling below those of clonotypes present in all four donors.

This table comes from immunoSEQ multiplex PCR, and its TCRdb copy is limited to in-frame clones, with some not included. The sample shows about 2.4 million clones, more than 85% of them seen only once. Trimming removed 0 bases from V and 1 base from J, with 8 bases in between. Germline V gene lookup returns CDR1 SGHDT and CDR2 YYEEEE. The CDR3 runs 14 residues. The sequencing sample was made of naive CD4+ T cells from PBMCs. This sample's subset: CD45RA+ positively selected. This chain connects TRBV5-6 to TRBJ2-7; no clear D gene. The TCR sequence derives from a young man in good health. Some clones in this sample may be carry-over from other donors' samples. The CDR3 nucleotides are TGTGCCAGCAGCTTGGGACCAACTTCCTACGAGCAGTACTTC. Translating it yields CASSLGPTSYEQYF. The full variable domain, its missing parts supplied by reference TRBV5-6 and TRBJ2-7, is DAGVTQSPTHLIKTRGQQVTLRCSPKSGHDTVSWYQQALGQGPQFIFQYYEEEERQRGNFPDRFSGHQFPNYSSELNVNALLLGDSALYLCASSLGPTSYEQYFGPGTRLTVT.